This record looks at one T cell receptor (beta chain) sequence and its context. The data were taken from a study of blood T cell repertoires in COVID-19. Using immunoSEQ multiplex PCR, the repertoire was profiled, and TCRdb retains in-frame clones only, with some absent. Of a few hundred thousand clones listed, 84% were seen once; the top ten hold approximately 6.5%. Trimming took off 4 bases at V and 2 bases at J, with 2 bases between the two ends. The length of the CDR3 is 11 residues. The receptor was derived from a middle-aged woman who had recovered from COVID-19. The V call is TRBV12-3 or TRBV12-4, the J call TRBJ2-5; no clear D. Sequencing used PBMCs or T cells enriched from blood (not recorded which). The CDR3 sequence: CASSSQETQYF. The CDR3 DNA reads as TGTGCCAGCAGTTCACAAGAGACCCAGTACTTC.